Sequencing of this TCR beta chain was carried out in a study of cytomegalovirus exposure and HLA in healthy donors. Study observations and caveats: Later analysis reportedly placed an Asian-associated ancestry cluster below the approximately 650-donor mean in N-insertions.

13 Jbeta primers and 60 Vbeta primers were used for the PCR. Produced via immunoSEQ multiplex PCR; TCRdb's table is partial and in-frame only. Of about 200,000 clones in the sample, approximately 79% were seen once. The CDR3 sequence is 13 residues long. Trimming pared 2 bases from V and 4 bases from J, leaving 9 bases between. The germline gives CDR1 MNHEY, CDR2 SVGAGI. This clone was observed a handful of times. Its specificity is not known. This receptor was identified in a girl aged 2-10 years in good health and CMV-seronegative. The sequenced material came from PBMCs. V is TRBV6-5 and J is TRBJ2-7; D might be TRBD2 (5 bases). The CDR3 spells CASSYLRGYEQYF. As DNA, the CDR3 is TGTGCCAGCAGTTACCTTCGGGGATACGAGCAGTACTTC.